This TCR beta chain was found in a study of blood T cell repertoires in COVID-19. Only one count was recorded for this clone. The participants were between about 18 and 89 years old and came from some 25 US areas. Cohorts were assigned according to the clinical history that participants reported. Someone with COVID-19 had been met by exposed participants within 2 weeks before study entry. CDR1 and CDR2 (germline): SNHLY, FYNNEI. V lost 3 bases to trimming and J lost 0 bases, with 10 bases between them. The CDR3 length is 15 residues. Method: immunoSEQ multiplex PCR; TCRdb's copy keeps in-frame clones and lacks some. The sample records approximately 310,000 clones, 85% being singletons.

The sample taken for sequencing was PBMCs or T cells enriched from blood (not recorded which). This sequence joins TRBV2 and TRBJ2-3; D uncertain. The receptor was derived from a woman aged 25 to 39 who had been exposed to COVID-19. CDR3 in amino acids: CASSDYSASTDTQYF. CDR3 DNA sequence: TGTGCCAGCAGTGATTACAGTGCTAGCACAGATACGCAGTATTTT.